The 30 T cell receptor beta chains given below trace back to one sample, sequenced in a study of blood T cell repertoires in COVID-19. Repertoires were generated with immunoSEQ multiplex PCR, while TCRdb's copy carries only in-frame clones and drops some. Seen here are fewer than 250,000 clones, 75% to 85% observed once, and the top ten hold nearly 7.5%. Sequenced input: PBMCs or T cells enriched from blood (not recorded which). All receptors derive from a woman between 40 and 55 years old with acute COVID-19.

The chain recombines TRBV12-3 or TRBV12-4 with TRBJ2-7; no clear D. This CDR3 comprises 13 residues. V lost 2 bases, J lost 3 bases, and 8 bases lay in between. The CDR3 sequence: CASSLPGIYEQYF. CDR3 bases: TGTGCCAGCAGTTTACCAGGAATCTACGAGCAGTACTTC.

The chain uses TRBV2 and TRBJ2-7; the match to TRBD1 covers 9 bases. V was pared by 6 bases and J by 6 bases, with 6 bases of the junction left unmatched. The CDR3 extends over 13 amino acids. Germline CDR1 and CDR2: SNHLY and FYNNEI. The CDR3 spells CASRGDRESEQYF. In DNA, the CDR3 is TGTGCCAGCAGGGGGGACAGGGAGAGCGAGCAGTACTTC.

The chain uses TRBV7-6 and TRBJ2-3; TRBD2 aligns across 9 bases. Germline V lookup: CDR1 SGHVS, CDR2 FNYEAQ. The CDR3 contains 20 residues. V trimming: 1 base; J trimming: 0 bases; junction bases outside the gene matches: 14. The CDR3 DNA reads as TGTGCCAGCAGCTTAGGTATAGCGGGGGTTCACGATGCTAGCACAGATACGCAGTATTTT. Its protein product is CASSLGIAGVHDASTDTQYF.

The chain combines TRBV4-3 with TRBJ2-5, with 9 bases identical to TRBD2. Germline V gene sequence: CDR1 LGHNA, CDR2 YSLEER. Losses at the gene ends were 1 base for V and 5 bases for J; bases not matched to a gene: 8. The CDR3 consists of 16 residues. The DNA of the CDR3 is TGCGCCAGCAGCCAAGGTGGTAGCGGGAGTAGTGAGACCCAGTACTTC. Amino acid sequence: CASSQGGSGSSETQYF.

The rearrangement uses TRBV28 and TRBJ2-3; 7 bases agree with TRBD2. The CDR3 contains 18 residues. V was pared by 3 bases and J by 0 bases, with 12 bases of the junction left unmatched. Per the germline V gene, CDR1 is MDHEN and CDR2 is SYDVKM. The CDR3, as DNA: TGTGCCAGCAGTTTGGAGATGTTGGGGACTACTAGCACAGATACGCAGTATTTT. Its translation: CASSLEMLGTTSTDTQYF.

At least ten counts were recorded for this clone. The chain is built from TRBV10-1 and TRBJ2-3; D ambiguous. The CDR3 loop spans 14 amino acids. CDR1 is WNHNN, CDR2 SYGVQD, per germline (reference sequence). Trimming shortened V by 3 bases and J by 0 bases, and 7 bases separated the two germline ends. The chain's CDR3 is CASSEWASTDTQYF. Written as DNA, the CDR3 is TGCGCCAGCAGTGAATGGGCTAGCACAGATACGCAGTATTTT.

The chain uses TRBV7-8 and TRBJ1-4; D might be TRBD1 (5 bases). The germline V gene has CDR1 SGHVS and CDR2 FQNEAQ. V lost 2 bases, J lost 5 bases, and 12 bases lay in between. The CDR3 length is 15 residues. In nucleotides, the CDR3 is TGTGCCAGCAGCTTACACGACAGCCCAAATGAAAAACTGTTTTTT. Its translation is CASSLHDSPNEKLFF.

The rearrangement links TRBV6-5 to TRBJ1-3; no clear D gene. The V gene's germline CDR1 is MNHEY and CDR2 SVGAGI. The length of the CDR3 is 13 residues. V was trimmed by 6 bases and J by 0 bases, leaving 6 bases between them. CDR3 nucleotides: TGTGCCAGCAGCCAGTACTCTGGAAACACCATATATTTT. Its protein product is CASSQYSGNTIYF.

The chain joins TRBV28 to TRBJ1-2; TRBD1 matches 8 bases. The germline V gene encodes CDR1 MDHEN and CDR2 SYDVKM. V lost 6 bases to trimming and J lost 3 bases; unmatched junction nucleotides: 12. The CDR3 totals 16 residues. The CDR3 sequence is CASSPLTGTGDYGYTF. CDR3 nucleotides: TGTGCCAGCAGCCCACTGACCGGGACAGGTGACTATGGCTACACCTTC.

This chain connects TRBV5-1 to TRBJ2-3, with D tentatively TRBD1 (7 bases). Germline V gives CDR1 SGHRS, CDR2 YFSETQ. V was shortened by 4 bases and J by 4 bases, with 16 bases between the two germline ends. This CDR3 has 15 amino acids. CDR3 coding DNA: TGCGCCAGCAGCCGAAGACAGGGAGGCGCAGATACGCAGTATTTT. Residues: CASSRRQGGADTQYF.

The chain links TRBV2 to TRBJ1-1; D is undetermined. This CDR3 has 13 amino acids. The germline V and J ends were trimmed by 3 bases and 4 bases, with 9 bases remaining between them. Germline assignment: CDR1 SNHLY and CDR2 FYNNEI. The CDR3 bases are TGTGCCAGCAGTGAGAGAGGCAGCACTGAAGCTTTCTTT. This translates into CASSERGSTEAFF.

The chain joins TRBV4-2 to TRBJ2-3; 7 nucleotides line up with TRBD1. With 3 bases clipped from V and 2 bases from J, the junction kept 8 bases outside the gene matches. This CDR3 is 16 amino acids long. Per the germline V gene, CDR1 is LGHNA and CDR2 is YNFKEQ. The CDR3 here is CASSHLGGNDTDTQYF. The DNA for the CDR3 is TGTGCCAGCAGCCATCTAGGGGGCAACGACACAGATACGCAGTATTTT.

The chain recombines TRBV6-1 with TRBJ2-6, with D possibly being TRBD1 (6 bases). Germline V lookup: CDR1 MNHNS, CDR2 SASEGT. V lost 2 bases, J lost 0 bases, and 17 bases lay in between. The CDR3 is 19 residues long. CDR3 sequence: CASSEKVQGSGSGANVLTF. DNA of the CDR3: TGTGCCAGCAGTGAAAAGGTTCAGGGGTCCGGCTCTGGGGCCAACGTCCTGACTTTC.

The V gene is TRBV18, the J gene TRBJ2-1, with D possibly matching TRBD1 (6 bases). Germline CDR1 reads KGHSH; CDR2 reads LQKENI. This CDR3 is built from 15 residues. V lost 0 bases and J 3 bases, leaving 9 bases between the germline ends. CDR3 nucleotide sequence: TGTGCCAGCTCACCACCGACAGGAGTCTACAATGAGCAGTTCTTC. It is translated as CASSPPTGVYNEQFF.

The chain uses TRBV7-2 and TRBJ2-7; D is ambiguous. The CDR3 sequence is 14 residues long. Germline V gives CDR1 SGHTA, CDR2 FQGNSA. V lost 5 bases, J lost 0 bases, and 11 bases lay in between. CDR3 residues: CASSLGEVSYEQYF. The CDR3 bases are TGTGCCAGCAGCCTGGGTGAGGTCTCCTACGAGCAGTACTTC.

This rearrangement joins TRBV9 to TRBJ2-1, with D perhaps TRBD2 (6 bases). Germline-derived CDR1 and CDR2 are SGDLS and YYNGEE. This CDR3 is 18 amino acids long. Trimming stripped 2 bases from V and 4 bases from J, with 22 bases between. CDR3 residues: CASSVREKPRGLYNEQFF. Here the CDR3 DNA reads TGTGCCAGCAGCGTCCGGGAGAAGCCTAGGGGTCTGTACAATGAGCAGTTCTTC.

In this sample, this clone turned up once. The rearrangement joins TRBV5-4 to TRBJ2-6; D gene ambiguous. Germline V gene lookup returns CDR1 SGHNT and CDR2 YYREEE (reference sequence). This CDR3 contains 15 residues. V shed 6 bases and J shed 4 bases, with 14 bases lying between them. DNA for the CDR3: TGTGCCAGCACCCCGCGTCTTCCCGGGGCCAACGTCCTGACTTTC. Protein: CASTPRLPGANVLTF.

The chain is built from TRBV7-9 and TRBJ2-3; 9 bases match TRBD1. Looked up from germline, CDR1 is SEHNR and CDR2 is FQNEAQ (reference sequence). V gave up 5 bases and J gave up 1 base; unmatched junction bases: 7. The CDR3 has 16 residues. CDR3 DNA: TGTGCCAGCAGCGCCTCGGGACAGGGTGGCACAGATACGCAGTATTTT. It yields the protein CASSASGQGGTDTQYF.

The chain couples TRBV7-6 to TRBJ1-6, with 7 bases fitting TRBD1. CDR1 is SGHVS, CDR2 FNYEAQ, per germline. The CDR3 runs to 14 residues. V shed 6 bases, J shed 7 bases, and the junction held 6 bases outside the gene matches. CDR3 sequence reads: CASSKTGSNSPLHF. The CDR3 coding sequence is TGTGCCAGCAGTAAGACAGGGTCCAATTCACCCCTCCACTTT.

This sequence joins TRBV9 and TRBJ1-6, with a possible D match to TRBD1 (6 bases). The germline CDR1 and CDR2 sequences are SGDLS and YYNGEE. Trimming stripped 3 bases from V and 4 bases from J, with 14 bases between. CDR3 size: 16 residues. The CDR3 reads CASSAAPRGYNSPLHF. The CDR3 DNA reads TGTGCCAGCAGCGCCGCGCCCAGGGGTTATAATTCACCCCTCCACTTT.

The J gene is TRBJ2-5, the V gene TRBV28; D is unclear. Germline V gene data show CDR1 as MDHEN and CDR2 as SYDVKM. V gave up 5 bases and J gave up 1 base, with 14 bases separating them. This CDR3 spans 15 amino acids. The CDR3 spells CASSPRRPGQETQYF. CDR3 nucleotide sequence: TGTGCCAGCAGTCCCCGTCGGCCGGGCCAAGAGACCCAGTACTTC.

The chain joins TRBV29-1 to TRBJ2-3, with 8 bases that match TRBD2. The CDR3 totals 12 residues. V lost 4 bases and J lost 5; bases outside the gene matches: 2. CDR1 is SQVTM, CDR2 ANQGSEA, per germline. CDR3 coding DNA: TGCAGCGTTGCTCTAGCGGGAGATACGCAGTATTTT. It is translated as CSVALAGDTQYF.

The V and J genes are TRBV5-8 and TRBJ2-1, with a tentative D call TRBD1 (5 bases). Germline CDR1 SGHTS, CDR2 YDEGEE. Trimming left V 0 bases short and J 7 bases short, with 14 bases between. The CDR3 extends over 15 amino acids. The CDR3 nucleotides read TGTGCCAGCAGCTTGGTGGTGGGGCGAAAGAATGAGCAGTTCTTC. Its translation is CASSLVVGRKNEQFF.

The chain links TRBV5-1 to TRBJ2-2; 10 bases fit TRBD2. V dropped 1 base and J dropped 8; count of bases not matched to a gene: 14. Germline loops: CDR1 SGHRS, CDR2 YFSETQ. The CDR3 runs to 18 residues. Written as DNA, the CDR3 is TGCGCCAGCAGCTTGCGGTCTCTAGCGGGGGAGGCACCAGGGGAGCTGTTTTTT. It specifies CASSLRSLAGEAPGELFF.

This sequence joins TRBV5-3 and TRBJ2-1, with D maybe TRBD2 (6 bases). TRBV5-3 is labeled an ORF, and its function is uncertain. The CDR3 contains 16 residues. V lost 4 bases to trimming and J lost 3 bases, with 17 bases between them. The CDR3 nucleotides are TGTGCCAGAAGCCCGCTAGCGAAAACAAACTACAATGAGCAGTTCTTC. The encoded protein is CARSPLAKTNYNEQFF.

The rearrangement uses TRBV6-2 or TRBV6-3 and TRBJ2-5; TRBD2 matches 7 bases. Germline CDR1 reads MNHEY; CDR2 reads SVGEGT. The CDR3 consists of 13 residues. Germline trimming cut 5 bases from V and 3 bases from J; bases unmatched to any gene: 3. The CDR3 sequence is CASSGTTEETQYF. CDR3 in DNA: TGTGCCAGCAGTGGGACTACCGAAGAGACCCAGTACTTC.

The chain links TRBV4-2 to TRBJ2-1; possibly TRBD2 for D (5 bases). CDR3 length equals 13 residues. CDR1 is LGHNA and CDR2 is YNFKEQ in the germline V gene. V lost 2 bases and J 4 bases, leaving 6 bases between the germline ends. The CDR3 spells CASSQREYNEQFF. DNA for the CDR3: TGTGCCAGCAGCCAAAGGGAGTACAATGAGCAGTTCTTC.

The chain recombines TRBV4-3 with TRBJ2-1; a weak D match, TRBD2 (6 bases). Per germline, CDR1 LGHNA and CDR2 YSLEER. This CDR3 has 14 amino acids. V dropped 0 bases and J dropped 4 bases, with 7 bases sitting between them. The CDR3 region has the DNA TGCGCCAGCAGCCAAGATGGGACTTACAATGAGCAGTTCTTC. Protein: CASSQDGTYNEQFF.

The gene calls are TRBV18 and TRBJ1-1, with 7 bases fitting TRBD1. J lost 0 bases, V lost 3 bases, and 4 bases had no gene match. The V gene's germline CDR1 is KGHSH and CDR2 LQKENI. This CDR3 region has 15 residues. The CDR3 is CASSPGTAMNTEAFF. The DNA of the CDR3 is TGTGCCAGCTCACCCGGGACAGCAATGAACACTGAAGCTTTCTTT.

The gene calls are TRBV3-1 (or the pseudogene TRBV3-2) and TRBJ2-7, with D possibly matching TRBD1 (7 bases). The CDR3 spans 15 residues. Germline CDR1 and CDR2: LGHDT and YNNKEL (reference sequence). Trimming pared 1 base from V and 3 bases from J, leaving 13 bases between. CDR3 sequence (DNA): TGTGCCAGCAGCCAAGGCGGTCAGGGGGGCTACGAGCAGTACTTC. Translating gives CASSQGGQGGYEQYF.